These 27 T cell receptor beta chains were all obtained from the same sample, sequenced in a study of CD8+CD57+ T cells in acquired aplastic anemia. Profiles of TCR beta VDJ and CDR3 were generated from a genomic DNA template. MiXCR was run by TCRdb on the reads, yielding one entry per CDR3 protein. Among 450,000 to 600,000 distinct CDR3 sequences listed, roughly 34% were seen once. Selection for sequencing was limited to patients who had shown CD8+CD57+ cell expansion by flow cytometry. Input material: sorted CD4+, CD8+, or CD8+CD57+ T cells (not recorded which) from PBMCs. The receptors stem from a human donor with aplastic anemia.

This clonotype has ten or more counts. The chain has TRBV24-1 and TRBJ2-5; D not resolved. Germline V gene sequence: CDR1 KGHDR, CDR2 SFDVKD. Deletions cut 5 bases from V and 1 base from J, with 10 bases between. The CDR3 has 14 amino acids. CDR3: CATSAMRSQETQYF. The CDR3 nucleotides are TGTGCCACCAGTGCAATGCGGTCCCAAGAGACCCAGTACTTC.

This rearrangement joins TRBV25-1 to TRBJ1-1; D is unclear. With 5 bases removed from V and 3 bases from J, the gap between germline ends came to 16 bases. Germline V gene lookup returns CDR1 MGHDK and CDR2 SYGVNS. CDR3 length: 15 residues. CDR3 sequence reads: CASSPTRVGDTEAFF. The CDR3 DNA sequence: TGTGCCAGCAGTCCGACTCGGGTCGGGGACACTGAAGCTTTCTTT. Looking up the rest from reference TRBV25-1 and TRBJ1-1 gives the full variable domain: EADIYQTPRYLVIGTGKKITLECSQTMGHDKMYWYQQDPGMELHLIHYSYGVNSTEKGDLSSESTVSRIRTEHFPLTLESARPSHTSQYLCASSPTRVGDTEAFFGQGTRLTVV.

This clonotype was seen only a few times. J is TRBJ2-7 and V is TRBV14; tentatively, D is TRBD2 (5 bases). The CDR3 has 16 amino acids. The V end was cut by 8 bases, the J end by 0 bases, with 20 bases between. Germline assignment: CDR1 SGHDN and CDR2 FVKESK. The CDR3 loop is CASSSEVQAISYEQYF. In nucleotides, the CDR3 is TGTGCCAGCTCCTCGGAGGTTCAGGCGATCTCCTACGAGCAGTACTTC.

This rearrangement joins TRBV11-3 to TRBJ2-7, with TRBD2 identical over 13 bases. CDR1 SGHNT and CDR2 YENEEA come from the germline V gene. After removal of 4 bases from V and 9 bases from J, the junction contained 3 bases not matched to a gene. The CDR3 sequence is 13 residues long. The CDR3 is CASSSGLAGMQYF. The CDR3 coding sequence is TGTGCCAGCAGCTCGGGACTAGCGGGGATGCAGTACTTC. Filled out from reference TRBV11-3 and TRBJ2-7, the complete variable domain reads EAGVVQSPRYKIIEKKQPVAFWCNPISGHNTLYWYLQNLGQGPELLIRYENEEAVDDSQLPKDRFSAERLKGVDSTLKIQPAELGDSAVYLCASSSGLAGMQYFGPGTRLTVT.

This clonotype has ten or more counts. V usage is TRBV6-1 and J usage is TRBJ1-6; 7 nucleotides match TRBD1. The CDR3 runs to 14 residues. Germline V CDR1 and CDR2: MNHNS, SASEGT. The V and J ends lost 7 bases and 9 bases, in that order; junction bases with no gene match: 9. The CDR3 nucleotides read TGTGCCAGCAACGACAGGGACAGTGGTTCACCCCTCCACTTT. It translates to CASNDRDSGSPLHF.

The sample holds many counts of this clonotype. The chain links TRBV19 to TRBJ2-1, with D possibly being TRBD1 or TRBD2 (8 bases each). CDR3 size: 15 residues. V lost 5 bases and J lost 6, with 17 bases in between. The germline CDR1 and CDR2 sequences are LNHDA and SQIVND (reference sequence). CDR3 amino acids: CASSLSGTGVNEQFF. CDR3 coding DNA: TGTGCCAGTAGTCTTAGCGGGACAGGTGTCAATGAGCAGTTCTTC.

A few counts support this clonotype. The chain combines TRBV11-2 with TRBJ2-7, with D perhaps TRBD1 or TRBD2 (5 bases each). The CDR3 has 14 residues. CDR1 is SGHAT, CDR2 FQNNGV, per germline. V dropped 3 bases and J dropped 7 bases, with 16 bases sitting between them. The CDR3 loop reads CASSFAGGGREQYF. Here the CDR3 DNA reads TGTGCCAGCAGCTTCGCAGGTGGGGGACGGGAGCAGTACTTC.

The chain has TRBV10-3 and TRBJ1-1, with TRBD1 matching over 7 bases. Germline V gene sequence: CDR1 ENHRY, CDR2 SYGVKD. This CDR3 contains 17 residues. With 0 bases clipped from V and 1 base from J, the junction kept 8 bases outside the gene matches. The DNA for the CDR3 is TGTGCCATCAGTGAGTCGGGGACAGACTTCTCGAACACTGAAGCTTTCTTT. This sequence encodes CAISESGTDFSNTEAFF.

This clonotype was found many times. The chain is built from TRBV11-2 and TRBJ1-2; the match to TRBD1 covers 10 bases. Germline V CDR1 and CDR2: SGHAT, FQNNGV. The CDR3 is 17 residues long. V dropped 4 bases and J dropped 0; count of bases not matched to a gene: 8. CDR3 in amino acids: CASSSPDRGLANYGYTF. The CDR3 nucleotides read TGTGCCAGCAGCTCTCCGGACAGGGGGTTAGCTAACTATGGCTACACCTTC.

V gene TRBV2 combines with J gene TRBJ1-5; no definite D call. CDR3 size: 14 residues. Germline-derived CDR1 and CDR2 are SNHLY and FYNNEI. Trimming removed 3 bases from V and 11 bases from J, with 17 bases in between. CDR3 DNA: TGTGCCAGCAGTGAGGGAAGCGACTATCATGCCCAGCATTTT. Protein product: CASSEGSDYHAQHF.

This rearrangement joins TRBV25-1 to TRBJ1-2; D gene unclear. The CDR3 has 14 amino acids. The V gene lost 3 bases and the J gene lost 0 bases, with 8 bases spanning the gap. Per the germline V gene, CDR1 is MGHDK and CDR2 is SYGVNS. This CDR3 is CASSDPGPNYGYTF. DNA for the CDR3: TGTGCCAGCAGTGATCCAGGTCCTAACTATGGCTACACCTTC.

This clonotype was recorded many times. The J gene is TRBJ2-5, the V gene TRBV9, with TRBD2 matching over 10 bases. Per the germline V gene, CDR1 is SGDLS and CDR2 is YYNGEE. After removal of 4 bases from V and 5 bases from J, the junction contained 17 bases not matched to a gene. This CDR3 region has 18 residues. The DNA of the CDR3 is TGTGCCAGCAGCCACGGGGCACTAGCGGGATTAGATCGGGAGACCCAGTACTTC. This encodes CASSHGALAGLDRETQYF.

This chain uses TRBV30 with TRBJ2-5; 10 positions agree with TRBD2. There are 15 residues in the CDR3. Germline loops: CDR1 GTSNPN, CDR2 SVGIG (reference sequence). The junction had 8 bases not matched to a gene; V was cut back by 3 bases and J by 4 bases. This chain's CDR3 is CAWSEREGFPETQYF. The CDR3 DNA follows: TGTGCCTGGAGCGAGCGGGAGGGCTTTCCAGAGACCCAGTACTTC.

The genes are TRBV20-1 and TRBJ2-2; D not resolved. The V gene's germline CDR1 is DFQATT and CDR2 SNEGSKA (reference sequence). V lost 1 base and J lost 5, with 11 bases in between. This CDR3 is built from 14 residues. The CDR3 here is CSARVSVPTGELFF. CDR3 in DNA: TGCAGTGCTAGAGTTTCCGTCCCGACCGGGGAGCTGTTTTTT.

The V call is TRBV7-3, the J call TRBJ1-1, with D unresolved. CDR1 SGHTA and CDR2 FQGTGA come from the germline V gene. The CDR3 contains 13 residues. CDR3 protein: CCSEGYLNTEAFF. CDR3 sequence (DNA): TGTTGCTCTGAGGGCTATTTGAACACTGAAGCTTTCTTT. Full variable domain (rest looked up from reference TRBV7-3 and TRBJ1-1): GAGVSQTPSNKVTEKGKYVELRCDPISGHTALYWYRQSLGQGPEFLIYFQGTGAADDSGLPNDRFFAVRPEGSVSTLKIQRTERGDSAVYLCCSEGYLNTEAFFGQGTRLTVV.

This chain joins TRBV5-6 and TRBJ1-3, with a tentative D call TRBD1 (6 bases). Looked up from germline, CDR1 is SGHDT and CDR2 is YYEEEE. V lost 2 bases and J 2 bases, leaving 14 bases between the germline ends. This CDR3 is 16 amino acids long. The CDR3 DNA is TGTGCCAGCAGCTTCTACAGGGATCTGGCTGGAAACACCATATATTTT. Protein: CASSFYRDLAGNTIYF.

This clonotype has a handful of counts. The rearrangement links TRBV11-2 to TRBJ2-1; D tentatively reads TRBD1 or TRBD2 (7 bases each). Germline-derived CDR1 and CDR2 are SGHAT and FQNNGV. Trimming took off 5 bases at V and 5 bases at J, with 16 bases between the two ends. The CDR3 has 15 amino acids. The chain's CDR3 is CASSRGREIHNEQFF. As DNA, the CDR3 is TGTGCCAGCAGCAGGGGGCGGGAGATCCACAATGAGCAGTTCTTC. The complete variable domain, with remaining parts taken from reference TRBV11-2 and TRBJ2-1, reads EAGVAQSPRYKIIEKRQSVAFWCNPISGHATLYWYQQILGQGPKLLIQFQNNGVVDDSQLPKDRFSAERLKGVDSTLKIQPAKLEDSAVYLCASSRGREIHNEQFFGPGTRLTVL.

At least ten counts were recorded for this clonotype. The rearrangement joins TRBV10-3 to TRBJ1-4, with 10 bases that match TRBD1. In germline, CDR1 is ENHRY, CDR2 SYGVKD. CDR3 length equals 13 residues. The V segment lost 7 bases and the J segment 8 bases; nucleotides outside the gene matches: 4. CDR3 amino acids: CAIKGQGQEKLFF. The CDR3 DNA reads as TGTGCCATCAAGGGACAGGGGCAGGAAAAACTGTTTTTT.

In this sample, this clonotype turned up many times. V is TRBV25-1 and J is TRBJ2-6; D not certain. CDR3 size: 14 residues. The germline V gene encodes CDR1 MGHDK and CDR2 SYGVNS. Trimming took off 2 bases at V and 3 bases at J, with 5 bases between the two ends. The CDR3 sequence is CASSEPGGANVLTF. For the CDR3, the DNA is TGTGCCAGCAGTGAACCGGGTGGGGCCAACGTCCTGACTTTC.

V usage is TRBV10-3 and J usage is TRBJ2-7; the match to TRBD1 covers 12 bases. The germline gives CDR1 ENHRY, CDR2 SYGVKD. The CDR3 is 19 amino acids. Unmatched junction bases numbered 14, after V lost 4 bases and J lost 1 base. This CDR3 reads CAISGTGGGQGARSYEQYF. CDR3 nucleotides: TGTGCCATCAGTGGGACTGGCGGGGGACAGGGGGCGCGTTCCTACGAGCAGTACTTC.

This clonotype came up a few times. CDR3 bases: TGTGCCAGCAGCGTTCGACAGGGTGCGTCCTACGAGCAGTACTTC. It translates to CASSVRQGASYEQYF. This chain links TRBV6-1 with TRBJ2-7; 7 positions agree with TRBD1. Per the germline V gene, CDR1 is MNHNS and CDR2 is SASEGT. The CDR3 has 15 amino acids. J was trimmed by 1 base and V by 6 bases; bases with no gene match: 9.

This clonotype was observed a handful of times. The chain recombines TRBV6-5 with TRBJ1-6; 11 positions agree with TRBD1. With V trimmed by 2 bases and J by 12 bases, 12 bases remained unmatched. The CDR3 is made up of 17 amino acids. CDR1 is MNHEY and CDR2 is SVGAGI in the germline V gene. CDR3 sequence: CASSYTKKVGTGGPLHF. CDR3 bases: TGTGCCAGCAGTTACACAAAGAAGGTCGGGACAGGGGGACCCCTCCACTTT.

The V and J genes are TRBV10-1 and TRBJ1-6, with no clear D. From germline, CDR1 is WNHNN and CDR2 SYGVQD (reference sequence). The CDR3 has 13 amino acids. Trimming stripped 5 bases from V and 9 bases from J, with 11 bases between. The CDR3 loop reads CASSWVGGSPLHF. The CDR3 bases are TGCGCCAGCAGTTGGGTGGGAGGTTCACCCCTCCACTTT.

This rearrangement joins TRBV19 to TRBJ2-1; the D gene could be TRBD1 or TRBD2 (5 bases each). The V and J ends lost 10 bases and 9 bases respectively, with 13 bases between them. Germline V gene data show CDR1 as LNHDA and CDR2 as SQIVND (reference sequence). The CDR3 runs to 11 residues. The CDR3 DNA is TGTGCCACCACTCCGGGACGTGAGCAGTTCTTC. Translating it yields CATTPGREQFF. Based on the CDR3 plus reference TRBV19 and TRBJ2-1, the full variable domain is DGGITQSPKYLFRKEGQNVTLSCEQNLNHDAMYWYRQDPGQGLRLIYYSQIVNDFQKGDIAEGYSVSREKKESFPLTVTSAQKNPTAFYLCATTPGREQFFGPGTRLTVL.

The J gene is TRBJ1-1, the V gene TRBV4-3; D might be TRBD1 (6 bases). Germline V lookup: CDR1 LGHNA, CDR2 YSLEER. V lost 0 bases and J lost 3, with 20 bases in between. The CDR3 is made up of 18 amino acids. CDR3 in amino acids: CASSQDGAGAIRDTEAFF. The CDR3 DNA follows: TGCGCCAGCAGCCAAGATGGGGCGGGGGCTATCCGGGACACTGAAGCTTTCTTT.

This clonotype was counted a few times. The V call is TRBV25-1, the J call TRBJ1-6; a possible D gene is TRBD1 (5 bases). The germline CDR1 and CDR2 sequences are MGHDK and SYGVNS. V was shortened by 5 bases and J by 4 bases, with 12 bases between the two germline ends. The CDR3 runs 15 residues. The CDR3 coding sequence is TGTGCCAGCAGTTTAGCCCCAGGGTATAATTCACCCCTCCACTTT. Amino acids: CASSLAPGYNSPLHF.

The rearrangement joins TRBV7-8 to TRBJ2-7, with TRBD2 as a possible D gene (6 bases). Trimming pared 5 bases from V and 4 bases from J, leaving 15 bases between. Germline CDR1 reads SGHVS; CDR2 reads FQNEAQ. The CDR3 totals 14 residues. CDR3 region: CASSTNGGRYEQYF. For the CDR3, the DNA is TGTGCCAGCAGCACTAACGGGGGACGGTACGAGCAGTACTTC. Based on the CDR3 plus reference TRBV7-8 and TRBJ2-7, the full variable domain is GAGVSQSPRYKVAKRGQDVALRCDPISGHVSLFWYQQALGQGPEFLTYFQNEAQLDKSGLPSDRFFAERPEGSVSTLKIQRTQQEDSAVYLCASSTNGGRYEQYFGPGTRLTVT.